This T cell receptor (beta chain) is from a study of cytomegalovirus exposure and HLA in healthy donors. The study's findings and limits: Rarity characterized most TCR sequences, yet some public TCRs appeared in many donors. Cytomegalovirus status, reportedly, was diagnosed with high specificity and sensitivity by the classifier.

Assay used: immunoSEQ multiplex PCR; TCRdb lists only in-frame clones, some missing. The profile shows around 170,000 clones, 88% of them singletons. With respect to this clone: Its antigen is not known.

This sequence originates from a man aged 18 to 30 in good health and CMV-seronegative. Specimen: PBMCs.

CDR3 sequence: CASSPGGPNTGELFF. CDR3 DNA: TGTGCCAGCAGCCCCGGAGGCCCGAACACCGGGGAGCTGTTTTTT. The chain couples TRBV7-6 to TRBJ2-2, with D possibly being TRBD2 (5 bases). CDR1 SGHVS and CDR2 FNYEAQ come from the germline V gene. V lost 5 bases to trimming and J lost 0 bases, with 10 bases between them. The CDR3 length is 15 residues.